This entry is about one T cell receptor beta chain. Its cognate antigen is unknown. V dropped 4 bases and J dropped 3 bases, with 12 bases sitting between them. The CDR3 length is 14 residues. CDR1 SGHRS and CDR2 YFSETQ come from the germline V gene. The treatment: roughly 10-day PBMC culture with coronavirus spike peptide pools or control peptides (ViraFEST assay). These data come from a study of vaccination and CD4 T cells after COVID-19. An Oncomine TCR Beta short-read assay was used to sequence the DNA from cultured CD4+ T cells. TCRdb reprocessed the PCR reads via MiXCR and lists one record per CDR3 protein. Of around 17,000 distinct CDR3 sequences listed, roughly 36% were seen once; the top ten hold approximately 25%.

The clonotype was recovered from a human donor who received a COVID-19 vaccine. This sequence joins TRBV5-1 and TRBJ2-3, with D possibly being TRBD1 (6 bases). The specimen was CD4+ T cells from blood, cultured in vitro, collected before SARS-CoV-2 vaccination. CDR3 nucleotide sequence: TGCGCCAGCAGCGCGGTGACAGGTACAGATACGCAGTATTTT. Translated: CASSAVTGTDTQYF.